Described below is a single TCR beta chain sequence and its context. Its antigen is currently unknown. Isolated RNA was reverse transcribed into cDNA used as the sequencing template. Here immunoSEQ multiplex PCR was the method, and the copy in TCRdb shows in-frame clones only, minus some. The repertoire holds about 150,000 clones, with less than 75% as singletons. This sample is drawn from a study of CD8+ T cells in alopecia areata. Study-wide findings and caveats: Mouse data revealed clearer TCR sharing than patient data did, a gap possibly tied to HLA. Sequences from scalp samples also cover resident alphabeta T cells of normal skin.

After removal of 0 bases from V and 8 bases from J, the junction contained 9 bases not matched to a gene. Germline assignment: CDR1 LNHNV and CDR2 YYDKDF (reference sequence). The CDR3 is 16 amino acids. Starting from PBMCs, sorting isolated CD4+ and CD8+ T cells. Material for sequencing was CD8+ T cells sorted from blood. This sequence was found in a human donor in good health. This chain links TRBV15 with TRBJ1-2; TRBD1 agrees at 10 bases. DNA for the CDR3: TGTGCCACCAGCAGAGATTTGGGACAGGGGTCGAGCGGCTACACCTTC. Translating gives CATSRDLGQGSSGYTF.